The entry below gives a single T cell receptor beta chain sequence along with its context. The target antigen is unknown. This sample was taken from a study of cytomegalovirus exposure and HLA in healthy donors. Between the trimmed V and J ends, which lost 4 bases and 4 bases, there was a span of 10 bases. This CDR3 region has 13 residues. CDR1 is SGHVS, CDR2 FQNEAQ, per germline. Study-level points and caveats: Follow-up analysis later connected one missense variant in DCLRE1C with trimming of TCR beta V- and J-genes. Under in vitro conditions, a few CMV-associated chains were confirmed as specific for CMV antigens. Previously analyzed data showed that most TCR beta V segments were productive at a frequency of about 90% or about 30%. Several top significant clusters appeared, in a later analysis, to be linked to common viral pathogens.

PCR primers comprised 60 Vbeta and 13 Jbeta primers. Data came from immunoSEQ multiplex PCR; TCRdb stores just in-frame clones and leaves some out. The sample yields some 190,000 clones, more than 65% seen once. V is TRBV7-8 and J is TRBJ1-1; tentative D call: TRBD1 (6 bases). This clonotype was sampled from a man aged 35 to 55 in good health and CMV-seropositive. Sample: PBMCs. CDR3 amino acids: CASSSRGGTEAFF. The CDR3 coding sequence is TGTGCCAGCAGCTCTAGGGGGGGCACTGAAGCTTTCTTT.